This entry lists 26 T cell receptor beta chains sequenced from one sample in a study of T-cell memory formation after mild COVID-19 (dated by TCRdb to 2020 to 2023). To prepare the library, 5' RACE was applied. Sequencing used an Illumina NovaSeq 6000. TCRdb applied fastp at Q25 and MiXCR to the public reads, then kept only in-frame beta chains. Each CDR3 protein gets just one entry, which takes the most common genes and DNA from the rows behind it. The sample profile shows about 290,000 distinct CDR3 sequences; about 16% of them were found once. The ten largest clones represent 22% of the sample. Sequenced input: PBMCs or a T cell subset sorted from them (not recorded which). These receptors all come from a young man who had mild COVID-19 (a few samples of this study predate the infection). The sample titles of this study are shuffled in the database, so cell type and time point are left out; the donor was told from shared clones.

A few counts support this clonotype. The rearrangement links TRBV7-2 to TRBJ2-3; tentatively, D is TRBD1 (5 bases). Germline V gene lookup returns CDR1 SGHTA and CDR2 FQGNSA. The CDR3 totals 16 residues. The ends were cut back, 0 bases at V and 0 bases at J, with 10 bases in the middle. The CDR3 DNA follows: TGTGCCAGCAGCTTAGCCAGGGTGCGGAGCACAGATACGCAGTATTTT. It is translated as CASSLARVRSTDTQYF.

This clonotype came up many times. The chain links TRBV28 to TRBJ1-5, with D perhaps TRBD1 (5 bases). Per the germline V gene, CDR1 is MDHEN and CDR2 is SYDVKM. The V end lost 7 bases, the J end lost 9 bases, and 13 bases lay between the germline ends. The CDR3 length is 12 residues. As DNA, the CDR3 is TGTGCCAGCACCTCGGGGGGGTTGCCCCAGCATTTT. Translation: CASTSGGLPQHF.

A few counts support this clonotype. CDR3 sequence: CASSGRGGSDQETQYF. The CDR3 nucleotides are TGTGCCAGCAGTGGAAGGGGGGGGAGTGACCAAGAGACCCAGTACTTC. The rearrangement joins TRBV12-3 or TRBV12-4 to TRBJ2-5, with D maybe TRBD2 (7 bases). CDR3 length equals 16 residues. Trimming stripped 5 bases from V and 0 bases from J, with 16 bases between.

This clonotype was seen repeatedly, ten times or more. The rearrangement joins TRBV12-3 or TRBV12-4 to TRBJ2-1, with 8 bases that match TRBD2. J gave up 9 bases and V 1 base, and 2 bases lay outside the gene matches. The CDR3 loop spans 13 amino acids. The CDR3 region is CASSLVAGLEQFF. DNA for the CDR3: TGTGCCAGCAGTTTAGTAGCGGGGCTTGAGCAGTTCTTC.

This rearrangement joins TRBV6-2 or TRBV6-3 to TRBJ2-6; 7 nucleotides align to TRBD1. The CDR3 is 17 residues long. CDR1 and CDR2 from the germline V gene are MNHEY and SVGEGT. V trimming: 6 bases; J trimming: 0 bases; junction bases outside the gene matches: 8. The CDR3 coding sequence is TGTGCCAGCAGCCGCCGGACAGGTGGCTCTGGGGCCAACGTCCTGACTTTC. Protein sequence: CASSRRTGGSGANVLTF.

This clonotype was seen only a few times. The chain links TRBV12-3 or TRBV12-4 to TRBJ2-2, with 10 bases that match TRBD2. The junction had 11 bases not matched to a gene; V was cut back by 5 bases and J by 2 bases. The CDR3 is made up of 18 amino acids. The CDR3 sequence: CASSPRGVAGGNTGELFF. The CDR3 nucleotides read TGTGCCAGCAGTCCCCGGGGGGTAGCGGGGGGAAACACCGGGGAGCTGTTTTTT.

The chain recombines TRBV5-1 with TRBJ2-7; tentative D call: TRBD2 (5 bases). Germline values: CDR1 SGHRS, CDR2 YFSETQ. The V and J ends lost 0 bases and 4 bases respectively, with 14 bases between them. The CDR3 spans 15 residues. DNA of the CDR3: TGCGCCAGCAGCTTGGACGATTCTAGCCCGTACGAGCAGTACTTC. Protein: CASSLDDSSPYEQYF. Full variable domain (rest looked up from reference TRBV5-1 and TRBJ2-7): KAGVTQTPRYLIKTRGQQVTLSCSPISGHRSVSWYQQTPGQGLQFLFEYFSETQRNKGNFPGRFSGRQFSNSRSEMNVSTLELGDSALYLCASSLDDSSPYEQYFGPGTRLTVT.

This clonotype has a handful of counts. The chain joins TRBV3-1 to TRBJ2-5; D might be TRBD1 (5 bases). This CDR3 is built from 16 residues. V lost 1 base and J lost 1, with 13 bases in between. Germline V lookup: CDR1 LGHDT, CDR2 YNNKEL (reference sequence). For the CDR3, the DNA is TGTGCCAGCAGCCAAGGAGTTTGGACACCCCAAGAGACCCAGTACTTC. It is translated as CASSQGVWTPQETQYF.

This chain joins TRBV2 and TRBJ2-6, with a possible D match to TRBD2 (6 bases). V was pared by 5 bases and J by 1 base, with 12 bases between. The CDR3 has 16 amino acids. Germline V gene data show CDR1 as SNHLY and CDR2 as FYNNEI. The CDR3 sequence is CASSQRGGSGANVLTF. In nucleotides, the CDR3 is TGTGCCAGCAGTCAACGTGGGGGGTCTGGGGCCAACGTCCTGACTTTC.

In its sample, this clonotype was seen a few times. The V gene is TRBV7-2, the J gene TRBJ2-2, with D unresolved. This CDR3 comprises 14 residues. Per germline, CDR1 SGHTA and CDR2 FQGNSA. The germline V and J ends were trimmed by 3 bases and 3 bases, with 8 bases remaining between them. CDR3 coding DNA: TGTGCCAGCAGCTTGGGCACCTACACCGGGGAGCTGTTTTTT. Translated, it gives CASSLGTYTGELFF.

The chain couples TRBV20-1 to TRBJ2-3; TRBD2 matches at 7 bases. Germline CDR1 is DFQATT and CDR2 is SNEGSKA (reference sequence). The CDR3 has 13 amino acids. V lost 6 bases, J lost 4 bases, and 7 bases stayed unmatched. The CDR3: CSAGSGAADTQYF. CDR3 coding DNA: TGCAGTGCCGGGAGCGGGGCGGCAGATACGCAGTATTTT.

The chain carries TRBV6-2 or TRBV6-3 and TRBJ2-7; possible D gene TRBD2, 7 bases. Trimming pared 0 bases from V and 2 bases from J, leaving 20 bases between. Germline assignment: CDR1 MNHEY and CDR2 SVGEGT. The CDR3 is 18 residues long. The CDR3 DNA reads TGTGCCAGCAGTTACTCTCCTCTAGGGGCGGGGGCCACCTACGAGCAGTACTTC. Protein product: CASSYSPLGAGATYEQYF.

This clonotype was detected a few times. The chain carries TRBV3-1 and TRBJ1-1; D gene unclear. Trimming shortened V by 1 base and J by 6 bases, and 6 bases separated the two germline ends. The CDR3 extends over 12 amino acids. The germline V gene encodes CDR1 LGHDT and CDR2 YNNKEL (reference sequence). The CDR3, as DNA: TGTGCCAGCAGCCAAGGGGGAGCTGAAGCTTTCTTT. Translation gives CASSQGGAEAFF.

The rearrangement joins TRBV7-3 to TRBJ2-1, with TRBD1 matching over 9 bases. The length of the CDR3 is 16 residues. Germline V gives CDR1 SGHTA, CDR2 FQGTGA. The trim removed 4 bases at V and 6 bases at J, leaving 10 bases unmatched. CDR3 amino acids: CASSSPAGTGFNEQFF. The CDR3 nucleotides are TGTGCCAGCAGCTCTCCTGCCGGGACAGGGTTCAATGAGCAGTTCTTC. Variable domain in full (rest from reference TRBV7-3 and TRBJ2-1): GAGVSQTPSNKVTEKGKYVELRCDPISGHTALYWYRQSLGQGPEFLIYFQGTGAADDSGLPNDRFFAVRPEGSVSTLKIQRTERGDSAVYLCASSSPAGTGFNEQFFGPGTRLTVL.

This rearrangement joins TRBV5-1 to TRBJ2-1; 10 positions match TRBD2. CDR1 and CDR2 from the germline V gene are SGHRS and YFSETQ. Trimming at V came to 2 bases and at J to 8 bases, leaving 7 bases not matched to a gene. This CDR3 has 15 amino acids. Written as DNA, the CDR3 is TGCGCCAGCAGCTTAGCACTAGCGGGGAGGGATGAGCAGTTCTTC. This codes for CASSLALAGRDEQFF. Combining the CDR3 with reference TRBV5-1 and TRBJ2-1 gives the whole variable domain KAGVTQTPRYLIKTRGQQVTLSCSPISGHRSVSWYQQTPGQGLQFLFEYFSETQRNKGNFPGRFSGRQFSNSRSEMNVSTLELGDSALYLCASSLALAGRDEQFFGPGTRLTVL.

This clonotype was seen a few times. The chain is built from TRBV3-1 and TRBJ2-1; 12 bases are shared with TRBD2. This CDR3 is built from 14 residues. Trimming removed 6 bases from V and 8 bases from J; junction bases left unmatched: 5. In germline, CDR1 is LGHDT, CDR2 YNNKEL (reference sequence). Here the CDR3 reads CASRRTSGEDEQFF. CDR3 coding DNA: TGTGCCAGCAGGCGGACTAGCGGGGAAGATGAGCAGTTCTTC.

The J gene is TRBJ2-5, the V gene TRBV7-9; the match to TRBD1 covers 8 bases. Germline CDR1 reads SEHNR; CDR2 reads FQNEAQ (reference sequence). V shed 1 base, J shed 4 bases, and the junction held 11 bases outside the gene matches. The CDR3 sequence is 17 residues long. Here the CDR3 DNA reads TGTGCCAGCAGCTTAGATGAGAACAGGGGGTATGGAGAGACCCAGTACTTC. This encodes CASSLDENRGYGETQYF.

The chain is built from TRBV7-2 and TRBJ1-2; 12 nucleotides line up with TRBD1. The ends lost 5 bases at V and 5 bases at J; junction bases unmatched: 9. The CDR3 loop spans 16 amino acids. Germline CDR1 is SGHTA and CDR2 is FQGNSA. CDR3 in amino acids: CASSPRDRGHRYGYTF. The CDR3 bases are TGTGCCAGCAGCCCCCGGGACAGGGGGCATCGGTATGGCTACACCTTC.

The CDR3 sequence is CSARKLAGNEQFF. CDR3 DNA sequence: TGCAGTGCTAGAAAGCTAGCGGGAAATGAGCAGTTCTTC. The chain is built from TRBV20-1 and TRBJ2-1; TRBD2 agrees at 9 bases. With V trimmed by 2 bases and J by 7 bases, 3 bases remained unmatched. This CDR3 contains 13 residues. The germline gives CDR1 DFQATT, CDR2 SNEGSKA (reference sequence).

The chain recombines TRBV7-2 with TRBJ1-1, with unresolved D. This CDR3 has 12 amino acids. CDR1 is SGHTA and CDR2 is FQGNSA in the germline V gene. With 4 bases removed from V and 3 bases from J, the gap between germline ends came to 6 bases. CDR3 coding DNA: TGTGCCAGCAGCTGGGCCTACACTGAAGCTTTCTTT. This translates into CASSWAYTEAFF.

This clonotype was detected only a few times. The chain combines TRBV25-1 with TRBJ1-1, with 8 bases lining up with TRBD1. Germline CDR1 reads MGHDK; CDR2 reads SYGVNS. This CDR3 spans 17 amino acids. Losses at the gene ends were 2 bases for V and 1 base for J; bases not matched to a gene: 9. For the CDR3, the DNA is TGTGCCAGCAGTGAAGCCAGGGGGCCACTGTCGAACACTGAAGCTTTCTTT. The encoded protein is CASSEARGPLSNTEAFF.

The sample holds many counts of this clonotype. CDR3 region: CASSLSGQPEETQYF. The CDR3 DNA reads TGCGCCAGCAGCTTGTCAGGACAGCCAGAGGAGACCCAGTACTTC. The chain links TRBV5-1 to TRBJ2-5; tentative D call: TRBD1 (6 bases). V was pared by 1 base and J by 5 bases, with 15 bases between. Germline V gives CDR1 SGHRS, CDR2 YFSETQ. This CDR3 contains 15 residues.

This clonotype has a handful of counts. V gene TRBV27 combines with J gene TRBJ2-1; D is undetermined. Between the trimmed V and J ends, which lost 8 bases and 5 bases, there was a span of 7 bases. Germline CDR1 and CDR2: MNHEY and SMNVEV (reference sequence). The CDR3 is made up of 11 amino acids. The CDR3, as DNA: TGTGCCAGCGGATGGGACAATGAGCAGTTCTTC. Translated: CASGWDNEQFF.

The chain combines TRBV29-1 with TRBJ2-5; no firm D call. Germline CDR1 and CDR2: SQVTM and ANQGSEA. This CDR3 is built from 15 residues. The V end lost 6 bases, the J end lost 2 bases, and 19 bases lay between the germline ends. In DNA form, the CDR3 reads TGCAGCGTCCGGACGGCTGGGATAGTGCAAGAGACCCAGTACTTC. Encoded protein: CSVRTAGIVQETQYF.

The V call is TRBV5-1, the J call TRBJ2-6; 10 nucleotides match TRBD1. Germline CDR1 SGHRS, CDR2 YFSETQ. V gave up 4 bases and J gave up 2 bases; unmatched junction bases: 3. This CDR3 has 16 residues. The CDR3 loop is CASSNGTGAGANVLTF. For the CDR3, the DNA is TGCGCCAGCAGCAACGGGACAGGGGCTGGGGCCAACGTCCTGACTTTC.

V and J are TRBV5-6 and TRBJ1-1; perhaps TRBD1 as D (5 bases). V was pared by 2 bases and J by 2 bases, with 10 bases between. CDR1 is SGHDT and CDR2 is YYEEEE in the germline V gene. The CDR3 loop spans 14 amino acids. The CDR3 loop reads CASSFGGFNTEAFF. CDR3 nucleotide sequence: TGTGCCAGCAGCTTCGGGGGATTTAACACTGAAGCTTTCTTT.